These 23 T cell receptor beta chains came from one sample sequenced in a study of CD8 T cells in Susac syndrome. The authors reverse transcribed about 0.45 to 1 ug RNA with random hexamers. TCRdb recomputed calls from the immunoSEQ multiplex PCR reads with MiXCR, one row per CDR3 protein. The table records some 300,000 distinct CDR3 sequences, almost 85% of them present only once. The specimen was CD8+ T cells from PBMCs. The receptors originated from a human donor with multiple sclerosis.

In this sample, this clonotype turned up once. The chain combines TRBV27 with TRBJ1-4; D is ambiguous. With 6 bases removed from V and 8 bases from J, the gap between germline ends came to 22 bases. The CDR3 extends over 16 amino acids. Germline V gene data show CDR1 as MNHEY and CDR2 as SMNVEV (reference sequence). CDR3 protein: CASSPYQSRVGEKLFF. CDR3 nucleotide sequence: TGTGCCAGCAGCCCTTATCAATCTAGGGTCGGGGAAAAACTGTTTTTT. Full variable domain (remainder filled in from reference TRBV27 and TRBJ1-4): EAQVTQNPRYLITVTGKKLTVTCSQNMNHEYMSWYRQDPGLGLRQIYYSMNVEVTDKGDVPEGYKVSRKEKRNFPLILESPSPNQTSLYFCASSPYQSRVGEKLFFGSGTQLSVL.

This clonotype was seen just once. The V call is TRBV6-5, the J call TRBJ2-3; D possibly corresponds to TRBD2 (6 bases). Germline loops: CDR1 MNHEY, CDR2 SVGAGI. The CDR3 has 14 residues. Trimming took 4 bases from V and 1 from J, leaving 9 bases between them. CDR3 sequence (DNA): TGTGCCAGCAGTTGGCGCGGGGGCACAGATACGCAGTATTTT. Protein product: CASSWRGGTDTQYF.

The chain joins TRBV27 to TRBJ2-3; the D is unclear. This CDR3 has 12 amino acids. Germline V gene sequence: CDR1 MNHEY, CDR2 SMNVEV (reference sequence). V shed 5 bases and J shed 4 bases, with 7 bases lying between them. The CDR3 DNA reads as TGTGCCAGCAGTCAAACAGCAGATACGCAGTATTTT. It encodes CASSQTADTQYF.

Only one count was recorded for this clonotype. In DNA, the CDR3 is TGTGCCAGCAGCCGACGAGTTCCGGGACTAGGAACAGATACGCAGTATTTT. It yields the protein CASSRRVPGLGTDTQYF. The chain uses TRBV14 and TRBJ2-3; 8 positions agree with TRBD2. CDR3 length: 17 amino acids. Germline V gene data show CDR1 as SGHDN and CDR2 as FVKESK. After removal of 4 bases from V and 3 bases from J, the junction contained 12 bases not matched to a gene. Complete variable domain (other parts from reference TRBV14 and TRBJ2-3): EAGVTQFPSHSVIEKGQTVTLRCDPISGHDNLYWYRRVMGKEIKFLLHFVKESKQDESGMPNNRFLAERTGGTYSTLKVQPAELEDSGVYFCASSRRVPGLGTDTQYFGPGTRLTVL.

The chain links TRBV4-2 to TRBJ2-7; a possible D gene is TRBD1 (7 bases). Trimming cost V 3 bases and J 5 bases, with 14 bases left between them. CDR1 is LGHNA, CDR2 YNFKEQ, per germline. The CDR3 loop spans 14 amino acids. For the CDR3, the DNA is TGTGCCAGCAGCCAGACAGGGAGGAGGAACGAGCAGTACTTC. Translating it yields CASSQTGRRNEQYF.

The chain employs TRBV10-3 and TRBJ1-2; TRBD1 agrees at 9 bases. This CDR3 contains 14 residues. V lost 4 bases, J lost 8 bases, and 8 bases stayed unmatched. Germline CDR1 ENHRY, CDR2 SYGVKD. The CDR3 DNA reads as TGTGCCATCAGTGGGGGACAGGGCACGGAGGGCTACACCTTC. It codes for CAISGGQGTEGYTF.

The chain employs TRBV28 and TRBJ2-1; D may be TRBD2 (6 bases). CDR1 MDHEN and CDR2 SYDVKM come from the germline V gene. The V gene lost 5 bases and the J gene lost 9 bases, with 17 bases spanning the gap. The CDR3 has 14 amino acids. CDR3 amino acids: CASSEGGGLSEQFF. Here the CDR3 DNA reads TGTGCCAGCAGTGAGGGAGGAGGGTTGAGTGAGCAGTTCTTC. The full variable domain, completed using reference TRBV28 and TRBJ2-1, is DVKVTQSSRYLVKRTGEKVFLECVQDMDHENMFWYRQDPGLGLRLIYFSYDVKMKEKGDIPEGYSVSREKKERFSLILESASTNQTSMYLCASSEGGGLSEQFFGPGTRLTVL.

The rearrangement links TRBV30 to TRBJ2-2, with 9 bases fitting TRBD2. CDR1 GTSNPN and CDR2 SVGIG come from the germline V gene (reference sequence). V lost 7 bases to trimming and J lost 4 bases; unmatched junction nucleotides: 7. This CDR3 spans 14 amino acids. Here the CDR3 reads CAFQPGLATGELFF. DNA of the CDR3: TGTGCCTTTCAACCGGGACTAGCCACCGGGGAGCTGTTTTTT.

CDR3 in DNA: TGTGCCAGCAGTTTACTCGGCAGGGGGGTGACAGATACGCAGTATTTT. Translated, it gives CASSLLGRGVTDTQYF. The rearrangement joins TRBV27 to TRBJ2-3, with D possibly TRBD1 on 7 matching bases. Germline values: CDR1 MNHEY, CDR2 SMNVEV (reference sequence). V was trimmed by 2 bases and J by 3 bases, leaving 15 bases between them. This CDR3 has 16 residues.

This clonotype has just one count. The V call is TRBV27, the J call TRBJ2-3; 14 bases match TRBD2. CDR1 and CDR2 from the germline V gene are MNHEY and SMNVEV (reference sequence). Germline trimming cut 5 bases from V and 5 bases from J; bases unmatched to any gene: 3. The CDR3 loop spans 15 amino acids. The CDR3 sequence: CASSMTSGRGDTQYF. CDR3 in DNA: TGTGCCAGCAGTATGACTAGCGGGAGGGGAGATACGCAGTATTTT.

The gene calls are TRBV20-1 and TRBJ2-7; TRBD1 matches at 8 bases. The CDR3 is 15 amino acids. The germline gives CDR1 DFQATT, CDR2 SNEGSKA (reference sequence). The J segment lost 2 bases and the V segment lost 0 bases, leaving 6 bases of the junction unmatched. This chain's CDR3 is CSARDGGTGTYEQYF. CDR3 DNA: TGCAGTGCTAGAGATGGCGGGACAGGTACCTACGAGCAGTACTTC.

The V call is TRBV6-1, the J call TRBJ2-1, with 13 bases lining up with TRBD2. V trimming: 6 bases; J trimming: 4 bases; junction bases outside the gene matches: 6. Per the germline V gene, CDR1 is MNHNS and CDR2 is SASEGT. This CDR3 spans 16 amino acids. Here the CDR3 DNA reads TGTGCCAGCAGGGAACTAGCGGGAGGGTCATACAATGAGCAGTTCTTC. Amino acid sequence: CASRELAGGSYNEQFF.

The chain employs TRBV27 and TRBJ2-1; TRBD2 aligns across 13 bases. The V gene end was trimmed by 6 bases and the J gene end by 9 bases; junction bases not matched to a gene: 8. The CDR3 is 15 amino acids. Germline lookup yields CDR1 MNHEY and CDR2 SMNVEV (reference sequence). This chain's CDR3 is CASSRGTSGIGEQFF. The CDR3 nucleotides are TGTGCCAGCAGCCGCGGGACTAGCGGGATAGGTGAGCAGTTCTTC.

V is TRBV20-1 and J is TRBJ2-7, with D perhaps TRBD1 or TRBD2 (5 bases each). This CDR3 has 14 residues. Trimming removed 5 bases from V and 3 bases from J, with 17 bases in between. Looked up from germline, CDR1 is DFQATT and CDR2 is SNEGSKA (reference sequence). Here the CDR3 DNA reads TGCAGTGCTCGAAACCGGGACGAGAACTACGAGCAGTACTTC. Protein: CSARNRDENYEQYF.

The chain combines TRBV28 with TRBJ2-3; D call uncertain. The CDR3 is made up of 13 amino acids. Germline V gene sequence: CDR1 MDHEN, CDR2 SYDVKM. V lost 3 bases, J lost 9 bases, and 13 bases lay in between. CDR3 residues: CASSFLSGKTQYF. The CDR3 DNA is TGTGCCAGCAGTTTTCTTAGTGGGAAGACGCAGTATTTT.

The chain uses TRBV28 and TRBJ2-2; 8 bases map to TRBD2. CDR3 length equals 16 residues. The V and J ends lost 2 bases and 4 bases, in that order; junction bases with no gene match: 6. Germline loops: CDR1 MDHEN, CDR2 SYDVKM. The CDR3: CASSLRAGVGTGELFF. The DNA of the CDR3 is TGTGCCAGCAGTTTACGAGCGGGAGTGGGCACCGGGGAGCTGTTTTTT. The complete variable domain, with remaining parts taken from reference TRBV28 and TRBJ2-2, reads DVKVTQSSRYLVKRTGEKVFLECVQDMDHENMFWYRQDPGLGLRLIYFSYDVKMKEKGDIPEGYSVSREKKERFSLILESASTNQTSMYLCASSLRAGVGTGELFFGEGSRLTVL.

This clonotype appeared a single time. CDR3 residues: CASSGTSTYEQFF. The CDR3 bases are TGTGCCAGTTCCGGGACTAGCACCTATGAGCAGTTCTTC. The rearrangement links TRBV5-4 to TRBJ2-1; 9 bases map to TRBD2. V shed 8 bases, J shed 8 bases, and the junction held 8 bases outside the gene matches. The CDR3 loop spans 13 amino acids. The germline V gene has CDR1 SGHNT and CDR2 YYREEE (reference sequence).

The CDR3 coding sequence is TGTGCCAGCAGTTTATCGACCCGGGGGGAGCAGTACTTC. Translated: CASSLSTRGEQYF. The V gene is TRBV28, the J gene TRBJ2-7, with D perhaps matching TRBD2 (6 bases). Germline V gene sequence: CDR1 MDHEN, CDR2 SYDVKM. The CDR3 totals 13 residues. V lost 1 base to trimming and J lost 7 bases, with 11 bases between them.

The chain has TRBV20-1 and TRBJ2-1; 7 nucleotides align to TRBD2. V lost 0 bases, J lost 2 bases, and 7 bases stayed unmatched. The V gene's germline CDR1 is DFQATT and CDR2 SNEGSKA (reference sequence). The CDR3 extends over 16 amino acids. CDR3 sequence (DNA): TGCAGTGCTAGAGATCTCGGGGGGAATGCCTACAATGAGCAGTTCTTC. Residues: CSARDLGGNAYNEQFF.

This clonotype was counted only a few times. CDR3 residues: CASTRGTGNNEQFF. The CDR3 bases are TGTGCCAGCACCCGGGGGACAGGGAACAATGAGCAGTTCTTC. The rearrangement joins TRBV7-2 to TRBJ2-1, with TRBD1 identical over 9 bases. The V gene end was trimmed by 7 bases and the J gene end by 5 bases; junction bases not matched to a gene: 6. CDR1 SGHTA and CDR2 FQGNSA come from the germline V gene. CDR3 length: 14 amino acids.

This chain joins TRBV4-3 and TRBJ1-1; D unclear. Trimming removed 0 bases from V and 3 bases from J, with 14 bases in between. Germline V CDR1 and CDR2: LGHNA, YSLEER. The CDR3 is 16 residues long. This CDR3 reads CASSQEYTATDTEAFF. DNA of the CDR3: TGCGCCAGCAGCCAAGAGTATACAGCGACGGACACTGAAGCTTTCTTT.

The genes are TRBV12-2 and TRBJ2-1; TRBD2, as called in the table, went unchecked against the DNA. TRBV12-2 is marked as a pseudogene. The CDR3 is made up of 17 amino acids. CDR3 sequence (DNA): TGTGCAAGTCGCGAAAGAGCCGGGACTTTGGGGGAAAATGAGCAGTTCTTC. Amino acid sequence: CASRERAGTLGENEQFF.

The rearrangement links TRBV14 to TRBJ1-1; no reliable D call. The V gene lost 4 bases and the J gene lost 1 base, with 13 bases spanning the gap. CDR1 is SGHDN and CDR2 is FVKESK in the germline V gene. This CDR3 spans 15 amino acids. The CDR3: CASSPIRGRNTEAFF. CDR3 DNA: TGTGCCAGCAGCCCTATTCGTGGGAGGAACACTGAAGCTTTCTTT.